This is a list of T cell receptor beta chains from one sample in a study of tumor-infiltrating lymphocytes in primary liver carcinoma. TCRdb itself ran the multiplex PCR reads through MiXCR, one entry per CDR3 protein. In the table there are fewer than 350,000 distinct CDR3 sequences, 65% of which are singletons. Source material: peripheral blood. Every receptor here comes from a man aged 35 to 55 with primary liver carcinoma and hepatitis B virus infection. The CDR3 runs from the conserved cysteine through the conserved F or W. D genes are given only for firm matches. Size tells how often a clone was seen (once, few, many) or the class of an expanded clone, and some rows leave it out.

>TRBJ1-4|TRBV7-9|NA|NA
TGTGCCAGCAGCTTAGATTTAGAAAAACTGTTTTTT
CASSLDLEKLFF
>TRBJ2-3|TRBV4-3|many|NA
TGCGCCAGCAGCCAAGACAGGGTGGGCACAGATACGCAGTATTTT
CASSQDRVGTDTQYF
>TRBJ2-4|TRBV2|once|NA
TGTGCCAGCAGTGAACGGGGCGCCCGAACGCTAAACATTCAGTACTTC
CASSERGARTLNIQYF
>TRBJ2-7|TRBV5-1|NA|NA
TGCGCCAGCAGGGGCGACGTGAATACCTACGGGCAGTACTTC
CASRGDVNTYGQYF
>TRBJ2-7|TRBV6-2/TRBV6-3|NA|TRBD2
TGTGCCAGCAGTTTCGGGGTAGCGGGACCCCACAAGCAGTACTTC
CASSFGVAGPHKQYF
>TRBJ2-2|TRBV5-1|NA|NA
TGCGCCAGCAGAAGAGGAGAGACAGCAGGTACCGGGGAGCTGCTTTTT
CASRRGETAGTGELLF
>TRBJ2-7|TRBV6-2/TRBV6-3|NA|NA
TGTGCCAGCAGTTACACCACTGGGAGGTTCCTCTACGAGCAGTACTTC
CASSYTTGRFLYEQYF
>TRBJ1-1|TRBV29-1|NA|NA
TGCAGCGTTGATATCGGGTCCACTGAGACTTTCTTT
CSVDIGSTETFF
>TRBJ2-3|TRBV6-5|NA|TRBD1
TGTACTAGCAGAGGGACAGGGATAGATACGCAGTATTTT
CTSRGTGIDTQYF
>TRBJ2-7|TRBV6-1|few|TRBD2
TGTGCCAGCAGTTTTGAGACTAGCGTTGACGAGCAGTACTTC
CASSFETSVDEQYF
>TRBJ2-1|TRBV28|NA|NA
TGTGCCAGCACCGGTCAATCCAATGAGCAGATCTTC
CASTGQSNEQIF
>TRBJ2-7|TRBV6-2/TRBV6-3|NA|NA
TGTGCCAGCAGTCAGGGGTGGAAGCAGTACTTC
CASSQGWKQYF
>TRBJ1-6|TRBV29-1|few|TRBD1
TGCAGCGTCAGACAGGGGGCAGAGTCACCCCTCCACTTT
CSVRQGAESPLHF
>TRBJ2-3|TRBV11-3|many|NA
TGTGCCAGCAGCTTGGAGGCGGGGACAGATACGCAGTATTTT
CASSLEAGTDTQYF
>TRBJ2-7|TRBV7-9|few|NA
TGTGCCAGCAGCCGCAGGGGGGCCGCCTATGAGCAGTACTTC
CASSRRGAAYEQYF
>TRBJ2-5|TRBV11-2|NA|NA
TGTGACAGCAGCTTGGTACGGTCAACAGGGTCTCGAGAGACCCAGTACTTC
CDSSLVRSTGSRETQYF
>TRBJ2-7|TRBV5-4|NA|TRBD1
TGTACCAGCAGCTTGGGGGACAGAAGGGAGCAGTACTTC
CTSSLGDRREQYF
>TRBJ2-5|TRBV28|NA|NA
TGTGCCAGCAGTACGCGGGCCCCGAGGGAGACCCAGTACTTC
CASSTRAPRETQYF